This T cell receptor (beta chain) was identified during a study of T cells in tuberculosis. Study as a whole: The T cells targeted glucose monomycolate, a mycobacterial lipid, via CD1B.

Looked up from germline, CDR1 is MNHNY and CDR2 is SVGAGI (reference sequence). This CDR3 comprises 14 residues. V was clipped by 6 bases and J by 1 base; unmatched bases: 3. Only in-frame clones appear in the TCRdb table, and some are missing; sequencing was by immunoSEQ multiplex PCR. This sample has tens of thousands of clones, with around 90% found just once. Thawed, overnight-rested PBMC were stained with GMM-loaded CD1B tetramer, viability dye and anti-CD3, then sorted. C32 glucose monomycolate from Rhodococcus equi was loaded onto the CD1B tetramers. This chain connects TRBV6-6 to TRBJ1-2; 9 positions agree with TRBD1. This TCR was sampled from an adult woman with latent tuberculosis. The sequencing sample was made of CD1b-GMM tetramer-negative cells sorted from PBMCs. The CDR3 is CASSRTGVNYGYTF. CDR3 coding DNA: TGTGCCAGCAGCCGGACAGGGGTTAACTATGGCTACACCTTC.